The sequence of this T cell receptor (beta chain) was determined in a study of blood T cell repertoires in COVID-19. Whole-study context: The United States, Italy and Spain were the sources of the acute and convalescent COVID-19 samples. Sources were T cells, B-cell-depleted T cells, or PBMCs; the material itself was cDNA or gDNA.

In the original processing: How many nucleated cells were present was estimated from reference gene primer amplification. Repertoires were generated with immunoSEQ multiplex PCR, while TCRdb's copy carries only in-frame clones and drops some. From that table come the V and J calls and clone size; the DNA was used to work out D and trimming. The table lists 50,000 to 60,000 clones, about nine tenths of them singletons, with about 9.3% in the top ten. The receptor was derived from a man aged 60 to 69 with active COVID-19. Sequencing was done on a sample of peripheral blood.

CDR3 loop: CASSQVEGLAGTDTQYF. The CDR3 DNA reads TGTGCCAGCAGCCAAGTGGAGGGACTAGCAGGCACAGATACGCAGTATTTT. The chain is built from TRBV3-1 (or the pseudogene TRBV3-2) and TRBJ2-3, with 9 bases identical to TRBD2. The CDR3 consists of 17 residues. The germline V gene has CDR1 LGHDT and CDR2 YNNKEL (reference sequence). V was pared by 1 base and J by 1 base, with 6 bases of the junction left unmatched.